The text below deals with one TCR beta chain. No antigen is known for it. With 60 Vbeta and 13 Jbeta primers, the PCR was carried out. Assay: immunoSEQ multiplex PCR; the TCRdb copy retains only in-frame clones and omits some. Its listing shows under 200,000 clones. Germline CDR1 is MNHEY and CDR2 is SVGAGI. The CDR3 length is 14 residues. Trimming removed 4 bases from V and 7 bases from J, with 14 bases in between. These data originate in a study of cytomegalovirus exposure and HLA in healthy donors. Findings and caveats of the study: Accurate predictions that matched the HLA-A and HLA-B alleles of most subjects were reportedly made from TCR beta sequences. Later on, analysis showed that most CMV-associated TCR beta chains appeared to be HLA-restricted. One cluster of highly shared sequence variants probably arose as a sequencing artifact.

Specimen: PBMCs. The clonotype was recovered from a man aged 25 to 40 in good health and CMV-seronegative. The chain links TRBV6-5 to TRBJ1-5; D gene ambiguous. CDR3 region: CASSSGRSGQPQHF. In DNA, the CDR3 is TGTGCCAGCAGTTCAGGTCGCTCGGGGCAGCCCCAGCATTTT.